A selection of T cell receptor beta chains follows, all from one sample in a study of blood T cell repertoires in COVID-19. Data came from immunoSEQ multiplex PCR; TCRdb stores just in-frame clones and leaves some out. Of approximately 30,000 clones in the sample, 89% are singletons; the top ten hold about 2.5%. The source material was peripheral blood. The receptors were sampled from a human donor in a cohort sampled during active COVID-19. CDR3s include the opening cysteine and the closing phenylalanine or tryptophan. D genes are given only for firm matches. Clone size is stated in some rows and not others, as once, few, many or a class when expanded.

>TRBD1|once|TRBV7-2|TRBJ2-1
CASSQFTGGGEQFF
TGTGCCAGCAGCCAATTCACAGGGGGTGGTGAGCAGTTCTTC
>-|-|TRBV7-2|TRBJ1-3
CASSSGRGSGNTIYF
TGTGCCAGCAGCTCCGGGCGGGGGTCTGGAAACACCATATATTTT
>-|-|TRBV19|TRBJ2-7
CASSIGGRGYEQYF
TGTGCCAGTAGTATTGGGGGCAGAGGATACGAGCAGTACTTC
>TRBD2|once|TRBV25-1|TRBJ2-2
CASSEWEGRAGELFF
TGTGCCAGCAGTGAATGGGAGGGACGGGCCGGGGAGCTGTTTTTT
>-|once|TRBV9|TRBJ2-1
CASSAEFGGASRRNEQFF
TGTGCCAGCAGCGCCGAGTTTGGGGGGGCCTCTAGGAGGAATGAGCAGTTCTTC
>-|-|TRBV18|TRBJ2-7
CASSPTEASSEQYF
TGTGCCAGCTCACCAACAGAAGCAAGTTCCGAGCAGTACTTC
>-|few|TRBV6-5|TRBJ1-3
CAVADSGNTIYF
TGTGCCGTCGCAGACTCTGGAAACACCATATATTTT
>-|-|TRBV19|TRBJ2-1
CASTRTSGGEQFF
TGTGCCAGTACTAGAACCTCGGGGGGCGAGCAGTTCTTC
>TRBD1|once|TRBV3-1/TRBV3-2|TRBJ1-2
CASSFTGGYGYTF
TGTGCCAGCAGTTTCACAGGGGGCTATGGCTACACCTTC
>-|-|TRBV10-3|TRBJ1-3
CAISGRLSNQGNTIYF
TGTGCCATCAGCGGTAGATTGAGCAACCAAGGAAACACCATATATTTT
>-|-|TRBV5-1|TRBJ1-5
CASSEVGGGNQPQHF
TGCGCCAGCAGCGAAGTGGGGGGGGGCAATCAGCCCCAGCATTTT
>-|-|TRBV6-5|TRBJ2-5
CASSYSSGEETQYF
TGTGCCAGCAGTTACTCTTCAGGGGAGGAGACCCAGTACTTC
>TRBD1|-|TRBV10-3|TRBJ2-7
CATGLTGASYEQYF
TGTGCCACCGGTCTGACAGGGGCAAGTTACGAGCAGTACTTC
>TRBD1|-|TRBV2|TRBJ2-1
CASCHGDRTNNEQFF
TGTGCCAGCTGCCATGGGGACAGGACCAACAATGAGCAGTTCTTC
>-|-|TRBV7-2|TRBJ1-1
CASSLGGLNTEAFF
TGTGCCAGCAGCCTCGGGGGGCTGAACACTGAAGCTTTCTTT
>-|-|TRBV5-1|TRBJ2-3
CASRLNERDTQYF
TGCGCCAGCAGGCTAAACGAGCGGGATACGCAGTATTTT
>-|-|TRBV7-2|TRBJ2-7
CASSPTGGAFSEQYF
TGTGCCAGCAGCCCAACGGGCGGGGCCTTCTCGGAGCAGTACTTC
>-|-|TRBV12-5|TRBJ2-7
CASGLMVVHPYEQYF
TGTGCTAGTGGTTTGATGGTGGTACACCCCTACGAGCAGTACTTC
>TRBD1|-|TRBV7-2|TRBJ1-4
CASSFNRGGEKLFF
TGTGCCAGCAGCTTTAACAGGGGTGGTGAAAAACTGTTTTTT
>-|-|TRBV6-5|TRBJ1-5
CASSSRQYNQPQHF
TGTGCCAGCAGCTCTCGACAGTACAATCAGCCCCAGCATTTT
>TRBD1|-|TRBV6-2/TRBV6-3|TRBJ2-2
CASSRMVGGRTGELFF
TGTGCCAGCAGTCGAATGGTAGGGGGCCGGACCGGGGAGCTGTTTTTT
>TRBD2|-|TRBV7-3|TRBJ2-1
CASSLAGGPYNEQFF
TGTGCCAGCAGCTTAGCGGGGGGGCCCTACAATGAGCAGTTCTTC
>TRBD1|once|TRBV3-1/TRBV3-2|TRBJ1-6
CASSQDPGQGSPLHF
TGTGCCAGCAGCCAAGACCCGGGACAGGGTTCACCCCTCCACTTT
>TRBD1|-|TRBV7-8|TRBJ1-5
CASSPGRDRGNQPQHF
TGTGCCAGCAGCCCAGGACGGGACAGGGGGAATCAGCCCCAGCATTTT
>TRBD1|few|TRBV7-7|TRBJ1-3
CASSLGQGSGNTIYF
TGTGCTAGCAGTTTGGGACAGGGGTCTGGAAACACCATATATTTT
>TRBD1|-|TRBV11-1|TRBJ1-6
CASSRGQLNSPLHF
TGTGCCAGCAGCCGGGGACAGCTTAATTCACCCCTCCACTTT
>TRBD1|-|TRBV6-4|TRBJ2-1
CASSEGTGSNEQFF
TGTGCCAGCAGTGAAGGGACAGGTAGTAATGAGCAGTTCTTC
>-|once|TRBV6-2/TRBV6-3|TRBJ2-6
CASSYVGSGANVLTF
TGTGCCAGCAGTTACGTCGGTTCTGGGGCCAACGTCCTGACTTTC
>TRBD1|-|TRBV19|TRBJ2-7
CASSLGTGSYEQYF
TGTGCCAGTAGCCTGGGGACAGGCTCCTACGAGCAGTACTTC
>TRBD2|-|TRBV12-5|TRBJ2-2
CASGDWPGGRYTGELFF
TGTGCTAGTGGAGACTGGCCGGGGGGGCGCTACACCGGGGAGCTGTTTTTT
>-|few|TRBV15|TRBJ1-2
CATSRAPGHPYGYTF
TGTGCCACCAGCAGAGCCCCAGGACACCCCTATGGCTACACCTTC
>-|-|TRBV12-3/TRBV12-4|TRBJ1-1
CASQKSGGEAFF
TGTGCCAGCCAAAAAAGCGGGGGTGAAGCTTTCTTT
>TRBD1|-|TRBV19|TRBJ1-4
CASSIIGTGDEEKLFF
TGTGCCAGTAGTATAATTGGTACAGGGGACGAAGAAAAACTGTTTTTT
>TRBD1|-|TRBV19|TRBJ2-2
CASISDRGRMGSGELFF
TGTGCCAGCATTTCAGACAGGGGGCGAATGGGATCCGGGGAGCTGTTTTTT
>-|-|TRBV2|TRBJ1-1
CASSLGEDTEAFF
TGTGCCAGCAGCCTCGGTGAGGACACTGAAGCTTTCTTT
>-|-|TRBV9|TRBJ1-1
CASNLRGNTEAFF
TGTGCCAGCAACCTCAGGGGTAACACTGAAGCTTTCTTT
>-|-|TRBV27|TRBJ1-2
CASHTAQGHGYTF
TGTGCCAGCCATACTGCGCAGGGGCATGGCTACACCTTC
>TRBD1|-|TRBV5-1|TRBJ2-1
CASSFVRDSEGDEQFF
TGCGCCAGCAGCTTTGTCCGGGACAGCGAAGGGGATGAGCAGTTCTTC
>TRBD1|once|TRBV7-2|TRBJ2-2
CASSLALTGQGLSWGAGELFF
TGTGCCAGCAGCCTAGCGCTGACGGGACAGGGCCTCTCTTGGGGGGCCGGGGAGCTGTTTTTT
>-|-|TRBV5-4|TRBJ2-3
CASSSSRGVFSTDTQYF
TGTGCCAGCAGCTCTAGCCGGGGAGTCTTTAGCACAGATACGCAGTATTTT
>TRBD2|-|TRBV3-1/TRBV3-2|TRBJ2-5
CASSQGLAGAGETQYF
TGTGCCAGCAGCCAGGGGCTAGCGGGGGCGGGGGAGACCCAGTACTTC
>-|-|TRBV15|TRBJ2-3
CATQGLGGEVGF
TGTGCCACCCAAGGACTTGGCGGAGAGGTGGGTTTT
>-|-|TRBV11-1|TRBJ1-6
CASSLAGSQGNSPLHF
TGTGCCAGCAGCTTAGCGGGGAGCCAAGGGAATTCACCCCTCCACTTT
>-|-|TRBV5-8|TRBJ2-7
CASSEEPHEQYF
TGTGCCAGCAGCGAGGAGCCCCACGAGCAGTACTTC
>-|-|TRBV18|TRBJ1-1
CASSPRGAWNTEAFF
TGTGCCAGCTCACCGCGTGGGGCTTGGAACACTGAAGCTTTCTTT
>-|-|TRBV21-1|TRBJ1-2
CASSKYPLGVVGGYTF
TGTGCCAGCAGCAAATACCCCCTCGGAGTGGTCGGCGGCTACACCTTC
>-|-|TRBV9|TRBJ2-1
CASSLQGISYNEQFF
TGTGCCAGCAGCCTGCAGGGGATTTCCTACAATGAGCAGTTCTTC
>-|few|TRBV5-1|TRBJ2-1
CASSLGGTGSYNEQFF
TGCGCCAGCAGCTTGGGCGGAACAGGGTCCTACAATGAGCAGTTCTTC
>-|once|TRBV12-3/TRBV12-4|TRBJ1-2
CASTAVVAYGYTF
TGTGCCAGCACTGCGGTGGTAGCCTATGGCTACACCTTC
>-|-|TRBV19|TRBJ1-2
CASSMLQGSGYTF
TGTGCCAGTAGTATGTTACAGGGTTCTGGCTACACCTTC
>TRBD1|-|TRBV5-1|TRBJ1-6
CASSLGTGDYNSPLHF
TGCGCCAGCAGCTTGGGGACAGGGGACTATAATTCACCCCTCCACTTT
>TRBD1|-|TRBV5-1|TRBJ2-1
CASRRTGGQPNEQFF
TGCGCCAGCAGACGGACAGGGGGACAACCGAATGAGCAGTTCTTC
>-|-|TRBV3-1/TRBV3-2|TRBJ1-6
CASSPWGDSPLHF
TGTGCCAGCAGCCCCTGGGGAGATTCACCCCTCCACTTT
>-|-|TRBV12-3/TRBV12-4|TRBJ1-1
CASSRQGNTEAFF
TGTGCCAGCAGCCGTCAGGGAAACACTGAAGCTTTCTTT
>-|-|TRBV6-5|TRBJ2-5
CASSYLGRGEETQYF
TGTGCCAGCAGTTACCTGGGCAGGGGCGAAGAGACCCAGTACTTC